In its sample, the clone carrying this T cell receptor (beta chain) was seen many times. This record belongs to a study of T cells after yellow fever vaccination. Using its own MiXCR run on the 5' RACE reads, TCRdb lists one record per CDR3 protein. The table lists about 170,000 distinct CDR3 sequences, about 11% of them singletons, with roughly a third in the top ten. The CDR3 is made up of 15 amino acids. Germline values: CDR1 SGHVS, CDR2 FNYEAQ. V gave up 5 bases and J gave up 1 base; unmatched junction bases: 2. This TCR was recovered from a man between 18 and 35 years old who received the YFV17D yellow fever vaccine. The specimen comprised CD8+ T cells sorted from PBMCs, sampled 15 days after the yellow fever booster vaccination. This sequence joins TRBV7-6 and TRBJ1-5; 10 nucleotides agree with TRBD1. The CDR3 DNA follows: TGTGCCAGCAGCCCGGGACAGGGGAGCAATCAGCCCCAGCATTTT. It encodes CASSPGQGSNQPQHF.